Below, 6 T cell receptor beta chains from the same sample are listed, as sequenced in a study of T-cell memory formation after mild COVID-19. Via MiXCR, TCRdb re-called the 5' RACE reads, giving one row per CDR3 protein. The sample has some 600,000 distinct CDR3 sequences, roughly 17% seen once. Sequenced sample: PBMCs or a T cell subset sorted from them (not recorded which). The source of these receptors is an adult woman who had mild COVID-19 (a few samples of this study predate the infection). Cell type and time point are not known.

This clonotype was recorded a few times. CDR3 sequence reads: CSVPNTGTRHGELFF. The CDR3 DNA reads as TGCAGCGTCCCTAATACAGGGACTAGACACGGGGAGCTGTTTTTT. V usage is TRBV29-1 and J usage is TRBJ2-2; 8 bases line up with TRBD2. The germline CDR1 and CDR2 sequences are SQVTM and ANQGSEA. CDR3 size: 15 residues. The J segment lost 7 bases and the V segment lost 6 bases, leaving 13 bases of the junction unmatched.

Here the CDR3 reads CASSQGPENTEAFF. CDR3 sequence (DNA): TGTGCCAGCAGTCAGGGACCGGAGAACACTGAAGCTTTCTTT. The chain uses TRBV12-3 or TRBV12-4 and TRBJ1-1, with a possible D match to TRBD1 (5 bases). The CDR3 covers 14 residues. V was trimmed by 5 bases and J by 1 base, leaving 11 bases between them.

The chain couples TRBV19 to TRBJ1-3; D not certain. The CDR3 is 14 residues long. CDR1 is LNHDA, CDR2 SQIVND, per germline (reference sequence). The ends were cut back, 8 bases at V and 5 bases at J, with 16 bases in the middle. The CDR3 DNA is TGTGCCAGTTCCCCGCCGCCGCGGAGAAACACCATATATTTT. It codes for CASSPPPRRNTIYF.

The chain combines TRBV7-3 with TRBJ2-1; 7 bases agree with TRBD2. With 5 bases clipped from V and 4 bases from J, the junction kept 11 bases outside the gene matches. CDR1 is SGHTA, CDR2 FQGTGA, per germline. The CDR3 extends over 16 amino acids. CDR3 sequence: CASSRTGGGIYNEQFF. The CDR3 bases are TGTGCCAGCAGCCGGACCGGGGGAGGGATATACAATGAGCAGTTCTTC.

V gene TRBV5-1 combines with J gene TRBJ2-3; TRBD2 might be the D (5 bases). Trimming stripped 0 bases from V and 2 bases from J, with 10 bases between. Germline V gene data show CDR1 as SGHRS and CDR2 as YFSETQ. CDR3 length equals 15 residues. The CDR3 coding sequence is TGCGCCAGCAGCTTGGCCCTAGCCGCCACAGATACGCAGTATTTT. Translation: CASSLALAATDTQYF. Full variable domain (missing parts from reference TRBV5-1 and TRBJ2-3): KAGVTQTPRYLIKTRGQQVTLSCSPISGHRSVSWYQQTPGQGLQFLFEYFSETQRNKGNFPGRFSGRQFSNSRSEMNVSTLELGDSALYLCASSLALAATDTQYFGPGTRLTVL.

This clonotype was found a few times. V and J are TRBV9 and TRBJ2-2; 11 nucleotides align to TRBD2. This CDR3 spans 18 amino acids. CDR1 is SGDLS, CDR2 YYNGEE, per germline. Trimming removed 4 bases from V and 4 bases from J; junction bases left unmatched: 12. CDR3 loop: CASSHEVAGGQGTGELFF. CDR3 sequence (DNA): TGTGCCAGCAGCCATGAGGTAGCGGGGGGGCAGGGCACCGGGGAGCTGTTTTTT.